A selection of T cell receptor beta chains follows, all from one sample in a study of T cell responses to AZD1222 COVID-19 vaccine. Sequencing used immunoSEQ multiplex PCR; TCRdb keeps in-frame clones, though not all of them. The repertoire holds 190,000 or so clones, with roughly nine tenths as singletons. This sample comprised peripheral blood, obtained 28 days after the second AZD1222 dose. These receptors all stem from an adult who received the AZD1222 COVID-19 vaccine. CDR3s include the opening cysteine and the closing phenylalanine or tryptophan.

J gene | V gene | CDR3 protein
TRBJ2-2 | TRBV3-1/TRBV3-2 | CASSPRDRGIGGELFF
TRBJ1-3 | TRBV7-2 | CASSLILRISGNTIYF
TRBJ2-2 | TRBV7-3 | CASSRGGGQNTGELFF
TRBJ1-6 | TRBV6-5 | CASLNGGTSPLHF
TRBJ1-2 | TRBV3-1/TRBV3-2 | CASSQDILGQSNYGYTF
TRBJ1-4 | TRBV4-1 | CASERRLGANEKLFF
TRBJ2-1 | TRBV28 | CASSGPLSSYNEQFF
TRBJ1-5 | TRBV19 | CASSRGGTGDNQPQHF
TRBJ1-2 | TRBV27 | CASSLSQGPYYGYTF
TRBJ2-2 | TRBV25-1 | CASSVLSGGELFF
TRBJ1-1 | TRBV3-1/TRBV3-2 | CASSQDGGFGQVAFF
TRBJ1-1 | TRBV29-1 | CSVVRAANTEAFF
TRBJ2-1 | TRBV7-3 | CASSRTDRAGEQFF
TRBJ2-7 | TRBV12-5 | CASGLPGLAGAYEQYF
TRBJ2-7 | TRBV2 | CASSLLDYEQYF
TRBJ1-1 | TRBV5-6 | CASVGTVNTEAFF
TRBJ2-1 | TRBV2 | CASSPTGKDVNEQFF
TRBJ2-1 | TRBV4-3 | CASSSTLAGANNEQFF
TRBJ2-5 | TRBV2 | CASNWRQNQETQYF
TRBJ1-2 | TRBV11-2 | CASSLGSWAGGYTF
TRBJ1-2 | TRBV3-1/TRBV3-2 | CASSKPLYGYTF
TRBJ2-7 | TRBV12-5 | CASGLVTGGYSYEQYF